The rows below give T cell receptor beta chains drawn from one sample of a study of identical twins. TCRdb re-called the 5' RACE reads with MiXCR, one entry per CDR3 protein. The sample yields approximately 550,000 distinct CDR3 sequences, 20% to 25% seen once. The data also belong to a second study, concerning yellow fever vaccine responses in identical twins.

Sample: CD4+ T cells sorted from blood. The receptor source for this set is a woman aged 18-29 years in good health. Each CDR3 is given with its conserved first and last residue. Size is omitted from some rows. Given values are once, few, many or a class for expanded clones.

TRBV14	.	TRBJ2-1	CASSRTSSNEQFF
TRBV29-1	few	TRBJ2-1	CSAWNRGGSEQFF
TRBV2	few	TRBJ2-5	CASRETGSKETQYF
TRBV20-1	.	TRBJ2-1	CSAQAGGDNEQFF
TRBV12-3/TRBV12-4	.	TRBJ2-2	CASSPWGGGPTGELFF
TRBV4-1	.	TRBJ2-3	CASSQDRLDLNTQYF
TRBV6-1	.	TRBJ1-1	CASSTSGGANTEAFF
TRBV5-1	many	TRBJ2-2	CASSLLAVVANTGELFF
TRBV20-1	.	TRBJ2-1	CSARDYAGGSYNEQFF
TRBV7-8	.	TRBJ2-3	CASSFILAGGDTQYF
TRBV5-1	.	TRBJ2-5	CASSSWAGDLQETQYF
TRBV12-3/TRBV12-4	.	TRBJ2-1	CASSSLAGLAGGPGNEQFF
TRBV20-1	.	TRBJ1-2	CSARETGQNYGYTF
TRBV3-1	.	TRBJ2-5	CASDGLSTQYF
TRBV12-3/TRBV12-4	few	TRBJ2-3	CASSARLESSTDTQYF
TRBV29-1	few	TRBJ2-1	CSVGLGSYEQFF
TRBV28	.	TRBJ2-1	CASSRTGTSIGFF
TRBV4-1	.	TRBJ1-2	CASSQEDRADYGYTF
TRBV12-3/TRBV12-4	.	TRBJ2-2	CASSFGLATDTGELFF
TRBV20-1	few	TRBJ1-1	CSAYGYPNTEAFF
TRBV7-9	.	TRBJ2-7	CASAGQAYGEQYF
TRBV25-1	.	TRBJ2-2	CASSEPNGELFF
TRBV28	few	TRBJ1-5	CASVRQGSNQPQHF
TRBV20-1	few	TRBJ2-1	CSASRVAGDEQFF
TRBV19	few	TRBJ2-7	CASSRASRDYEQYF
TRBV12-3/TRBV12-4	few	TRBJ2-3	CASSSGQISTDTQYF
TRBV2	few	TRBJ2-5	CASSVRVLAAGGETQYF